A selection of T cell receptor beta chains follows, all from one sample in a study of PD-L1 blockade in urothelial cancer. Method: immunoSEQ multiplex PCR; TCRdb's copy keeps in-frame clones and lacks some. This sample carries about 43,000 clones, around 90% of them seen once, and the ten largest clones take less than 15%. Sequences were derived from PBMCs, sampled around atezolizumab (anti-PD-L1) treatment. Source of these receptors: a woman aged 55-70 years with urothelial cancer. The CDR3 runs from the conserved cysteine through the conserved F or W. The order of the fields is V gene, D gene, clone size, J gene, CDR3 protein, CDR3 DNA. The D gene is left open where the match is weak. Size is stated for part of the rows, as once, few or many counts, or as a class when the clone is expanded.

>TRBV7-2|.|.|TRBJ1-2
CASSLANLAGRGYTF
TGTGCCAGCAGCTTAGCGAATCTTGCAGGGCGAGGCTACACCTTC
>TRBV11-2|.|.|TRBJ2-7
CASSLFGEPGGFHEQYF
TGTGCCAGCAGCTTATTCGGGGAACCTGGAGGGTTCCACGAGCAGTACTTC
>TRBV9|.|.|TRBJ2-3
CASSVLRATDTQYF
TGTGCCAGCAGCGTATTGAGGGCCACAGATACGCAGTATTTT
>TRBV28|TRBD2|.|TRBJ2-7
CASSFMIAGVPSYEQYF
TGTGCCAGCAGTTTCATGATAGCGGGAGTCCCATCCTACGAGCAGTACTTC
>TRBV5-1|TRBD2|.|TRBJ2-5
CASSKTSGVGGETQYF
TGCGCCAGCAGCAAAACTAGCGGGGTAGGGGGAGAGACCCAGTACTTC
>TRBV13|TRBD2|.|TRBJ2-1
CASSGQTSGGALEQFF
TGTGCCAGCAGCGGACAGACTAGCGGGGGGGCCCTTGAGCAGTTCTTC
>TRBV7-8|TRBD1|.|TRBJ1-5
CASVIGTGNGQPQHF
TGTGCCAGCGTAATCGGGACAGGGAATGGACAGCCCCAGCATTTT
>TRBV27|.|.|TRBJ2-7
CASSIAVSSYEQYF
TGTGCCAGCAGTATAGCGGTGAGCTCCTACGAGCAGTACTTC
>TRBV5-6|.|.|TRBJ1-3
CASSSYPGNTIYF
TGTGCCAGCAGCTCCTACCCGGGAAACACCATATATTTT
>TRBV6-6|.|.|TRBJ1-2
CASSYLGVGYYGYTF
TGTGCCAGCAGTTACTTAGGGGTGGGGTACTATGGCTACACCTTC
>TRBV29-1|TRBD1|few|TRBJ2-5
CSVGQANQETQYF
TGCAGCGTGGGACAGGCAAACCAAGAGACCCAGTACTTC
>TRBV6-6|TRBD2|.|TRBJ2-5
CASSYERGRWETQYF
TGTGCCAGCAGTTACGAGCGGGGGCGCTGGGAGACCCAGTACTTC
>TRBV7-8|.|.|TRBJ2-1
CASSALFEPRYNEQFF
TGTGCCAGCAGCGCTCTTTTTGAACCGCGTTACAATGAGCAGTTCTTC
>TRBV18|TRBD2|once|TRBJ2-1
CASSPSAGGQNEQFF
TGTGCCAGCTCACCTTCAGCGGGGGGGCAGAATGAGCAGTTCTTC
>TRBV5-1|.|.|TRBJ2-3
CASSYLRDTQYF
TGCGCCAGCAGCTACTTGAGAGATACGCAGTATTTT
>TRBV6-5|.|.|TRBJ1-4
CASSYGGRGVEKLFF
TGTGCCAGCAGTTACGGGGGGCGGGGGGTTGAAAAACTGTTTTTT
>TRBV21-1|.|.|TRBJ2-7
CASSKVTGESDEQYF
TGTGCCAGCAGCAAAGTAACAGGGGAAAGCGACGAGCAGTACTTC